These 23 T cell receptor beta chains originate from one sample sequenced in a study of blood T cells in healthy people across ages. A second about 6 to 11 cycle PCR used barcoded and J-beta primers. Via MiXCR, TCRdb re-called the 5' RACE reads, giving one row per CDR3 protein. The sample lists about 800,000 distinct CDR3 sequences, more than 35% seen once, with approximately 18% in the top ten. The sequencing sample was made of blood. Receptors were obtained from an elderly man in good health.

The V gene is TRBV29-1, the J gene TRBJ2-5; 8 positions match TRBD1. The V segment lost 6 bases and the J segment 1 base; nucleotides outside the gene matches: 4. CDR3 length: 13 amino acids. Germline loops: CDR1 SQVTM, CDR2 ANQGSEA. The CDR3 nucleotides read TGCAGCGTCGAGGGACAGGTCCAAGAGACCCAGTACTTC. This codes for CSVEGQVQETQYF.

This clonotype came up many times. The chain combines TRBV7-9 with TRBJ1-5; tentatively, D is TRBD1 (5 bases). Germline values: CDR1 SEHNR, CDR2 FQNEAQ (reference sequence). The CDR3 has 13 residues. V lost 5 bases and J 7 bases, leaving 12 bases between the germline ends. As DNA, the CDR3 is TGTGCCAGCAGCGTAGGGGCCGTACAGCCCCAGCATTTT. Amino acids: CASSVGAVQPQHF.

This clonotype was counted many times. The chain employs TRBV12-3 or TRBV12-4 and TRBJ1-2; maybe TRBD1 (5 bases). V was shortened by 3 bases and J by 8 bases, with 7 bases between the two germline ends. The CDR3 loop spans 11 amino acids. CDR3 nucleotide sequence: TGTGCCAGCAGTTTTGGGGCCGGCTACACCTTC. This sequence encodes CASSFGAGYTF.

The table lists this clonotype with a few counts. V and J are TRBV19 and TRBJ2-7, with D perhaps matching TRBD1 (6 bases). The CDR3 contains 14 residues. From germline, CDR1 is LNHDA and CDR2 SQIVND (reference sequence). The V end was cut by 6 bases, the J end by 2 bases, with 14 bases between. The CDR3 DNA sequence: TGTGCCAGTAGCGGACAGCGAGGCCCCTACGAGCAGTACTTC. It is translated as CASSGQRGPYEQYF. Complete variable domain (other parts from reference TRBV19 and TRBJ2-7): DGGITQSPKYLFRKEGQNVTLSCEQNLNHDAMYWYRQDPGQGLRLIYYSQIVNDFQKGDIAEGYSVSREKKESFPLTVTSAQKNPTAFYLCASSGQRGPYEQYFGPGTRLTVT.

Details on this clonotype: A much more abundant neighbour one base away suggests this may be a read error. The genes are TRBV5-6 and TRBJ2-5; D might be TRBD1 or TRBD2, each matching 6 bases. V lost 4 bases and J 11 bases, leaving 21 bases between the germline ends. The CDR3 contains 14 residues. The germline CDR1 and CDR2 sequences are SGHDT and YYEEEE. For the CDR3, the DNA is TGTGCCAGCAGCCGGGAGATGGACGAGCAGGGGCAGTACTTC. Translated, it gives CASSREMDEQGQYF.

The chain has TRBV20-1 and TRBJ2-7, with 8 bases matching TRBD1. Trimming at V came to 4 bases and at J to 2 bases, leaving 10 bases not matched to a gene. The CDR3 extends over 15 amino acids. CDR1 is DFQATT, CDR2 SNEGSKA, per germline (reference sequence). DNA of the CDR3: TGCAGTGCTACTAAACCCGGGACAGGTACCTACGAGCAGTACTTC. It encodes CSATKPGTGTYEQYF.

This chain uses TRBV9 with TRBJ2-2; TRBD2 agrees at 8 bases. The length of the CDR3 is 15 residues. Germline CDR1 is SGDLS and CDR2 is YYNGEE. V lost 5 bases to trimming and J lost 0 bases; unmatched junction nucleotides: 3. Here the CDR3 DNA reads TGTGCCAGCAGGGCGGGAGGTTCGAACACCGGGGAGCTGTTTTTT. Protein product: CASRAGGSNTGELFF. Complete variable domain (other parts from reference TRBV9 and TRBJ2-2): DSGVTQTPKHLITATGQRVTLRCSPRSGDLSVYWYQQSLDQGLQFLIQYYNGEERAKGNILERFSAQQFPDLHSELNLSSLELGDSALYFCASRAGGSNTGELFFGEGSRLTVL.

The CDR3 here is CASSSRTPNTGELFF. CDR3 DNA: TGTGCCAGCAGCTCCCGGACACCGAACACCGGGGAGCTGTTTTTT. This sequence joins TRBV28 and TRBJ2-2, with D possibly matching TRBD1 (5 bases). This CDR3 has 15 residues. From germline, CDR1 is MDHEN and CDR2 SYDVKM. Trimming stripped 6 bases from V and 0 bases from J, with 11 bases between.

A note on this clonotype: This may be a read error, as it is one base from a much larger clone. This chain uses TRBV10-3 with TRBJ2-7; D gene ambiguous. CDR3 length: 12 amino acids. Germline lookup yields CDR1 ENHRY and CDR2 SYGVKD. CDR3 nucleotide sequence: TGTGCCATCAGTCAGAACTCCGACGAGCAGTACTTC. This gives the protein CAISQNSDEQYF.

This clonotype was seen only once. The chain couples TRBV5-1 to TRBJ2-3; D gene uncertain. This CDR3 has 15 residues. Germline V lookup: CDR1 SGHRS, CDR2 YFSETQ. V was clipped by 0 bases and J by 2 bases, with 10 bases between them. The CDR3 here is CASSLAPETTDTQYF. In DNA form, the CDR3 reads TGCGCCAGCAGCTTGGCTCCAGAAACCACAGATACGCAGTATTTT. The full variable domain, completed using reference TRBV5-1 and TRBJ2-3, is KAGVTQTPRYLIKTRGQQVTLSCSPISGHRSVSWYQQTPGQGLQFLFEYFSETQRNKGNFPGRFSGRQFSNSRSEMNVSTLELGDSALYLCASSLAPETTDTQYFGPGTRLTVL.

V usage is TRBV2 and J usage is TRBJ1-5, with TRBD1 matching 8 bases. J lost 6 bases, V lost 6 bases, and 7 bases had no gene match. CDR3 length: 14 amino acids. Germline CDR1 is SNHLY and CDR2 is FYNNEI. This CDR3 is CASSAGQGGQPQHF. In DNA form, the CDR3 reads TGTGCCAGCAGCGCCGGACAGGGAGGTCAGCCCCAGCATTTT.

V and J are TRBV24-1 and TRBJ1-1; maybe TRBD1 (6 bases). The CDR3 has 15 residues. The V gene's germline CDR1 is KGHDR and CDR2 SFDVKD. Deletions cut 4 bases from V and 2 bases from J, with 13 bases between. CDR3: CATSETGTQNTEAFF. The CDR3 DNA follows: TGTGCCACCAGTGAGACCGGGACACAAAACACTGAAGCTTTCTTT.

The CDR3: CATSRDRLPGFYSNQPQHF. The CDR3 nucleotides are TGTGCCACCAGCAGAGATCGGCTACCAGGATTTTATAGCAATCAGCCCCAGCATTTT. This chain connects TRBV15 to TRBJ1-5; no firm D call. CDR1 is LNHNV and CDR2 is YYDKDF in the germline V gene (reference sequence). The CDR3 covers 19 residues. Trimming cost V 0 bases and J 0 bases, with 18 bases left between them.

This clonotype showed up just a few times. A read error is possible here, since a much larger clone lies one base away. The chain couples TRBV12-3 or TRBV12-4 to TRBJ2-5; D ambiguous. The CDR3 totals 14 residues. V was trimmed by 5 bases and J by 5 bases, leaving 15 bases between them. In nucleotides, the CDR3 is TGTGCCAGCAGTGTCGGGCCCCCTGGGGAGACCCAGTACTTC. It is translated as CASSVGPPGETQYF.

The chain joins TRBV5-1 to TRBJ2-7; TRBD1 is a possible D gene (5 bases). V was cut by 4 bases and J by 4 bases, with 12 bases left in between. There are 13 residues in the CDR3. Per germline, CDR1 SGHRS and CDR2 YFSETQ. CDR3 residues: CASSLERQYEQYF. CDR3 in DNA: TGCGCCAGCAGCCTAGAAAGACAGTACGAGCAGTACTTC.

The chain joins TRBV7-2 to TRBJ2-5; 7 positions agree with TRBD2. Trimming cost V 1 base and J 5 bases; bases outside gene matches: 10. The CDR3 runs 16 residues. CDR1 and CDR2 from the germline V gene are SGHTA and FQGNSA. The CDR3 bases are TGTGCCAGCAGCTTAGGTCCTAGCGGCAGAGGGGAGACCCAGTACTTC. It is translated as CASSLGPSGRGETQYF.

The chain uses TRBV7-8 and TRBJ2-1, with 8 bases aligning to TRBD1. The J call is uncertain, as TRBJ2-7 better fits the DNA end. The V gene's germline CDR1 is SGHVS and CDR2 FQNEAQ. The CDR3 runs 17 residues. The CDR3 DNA sequence: TGTGCCAGCAGCCTCGAAACAGGGGGAAGCTCCTACAATGAGCAGTACTTC. Amino acids: CASSLETGGSSYNEQYF.

To note about this clonotype: This clone may be a read error of a much larger clone one base away. This chain joins TRBV24-1 and TRBJ2-1, with 8 bases lining up with TRBD2. This CDR3 contains 14 residues. Germline assignment: CDR1 KGHDR and CDR2 SFDVKD. CDR3 DNA: TGTGCCACCGGTGATCGCGGACTAGCCGATGAGCAGTTCTTC. Protein sequence: CATGDRGLADEQFF.

The genes are TRBV29-1 and TRBJ2-3; TRBD2 is a possible D gene (6 bases). CDR1 and CDR2 from the germline V gene are SQVTM and ANQGSEA. V dropped 4 bases and J dropped 4 bases, with 9 bases sitting between them. This CDR3 comprises 12 residues. CDR3 bases: TGCAGCGTTGTGCCGGGAGCAGATACGCAGTATTTT. Its translation: CSVVPGADTQYF.

The rearrangement links TRBV4-1 to TRBJ1-2, with 10 bases aligning to TRBD1. The CDR3 runs to 15 residues. Trimming at V came to 1 base and at J to 7 bases, leaving 6 bases not matched to a gene. CDR1 is MGHRA, CDR2 YSYEKL, per germline. Here the CDR3 DNA reads TGCGCCAGCAGCCAAGTCGGCGACAGGGGGCTTGGCTACACCTTC. Its translation is CASSQVGDRGLGYTF.

This clonotype has ten or more counts. The rearrangement links TRBV9 to TRBJ2-7, with TRBD2 as a possible D gene (5 bases). The V end was cut by 1 base, the J end by 2 bases, with 7 bases between. The CDR3 has 13 residues. CDR1 is SGDLS, CDR2 YYNGEE, per germline. The DNA of the CDR3 is TGTGCCAGCAGCGTACACGGGACCTACGAGCAGTACTTC. Its protein product is CASSVHGTYEQYF. Full variable domain (rest looked up from reference TRBV9 and TRBJ2-7): DSGVTQTPKHLITATGQRVTLRCSPRSGDLSVYWYQQSLDQGLQFLIQYYNGEERAKGNILERFSAQQFPDLHSELNLSSLELGDSALYFCASSVHGTYEQYFGPGTRLTVT.

This clonotype was observed at least ten times. The chain is built from TRBV7-2 and TRBJ1-2; a possible D gene is TRBD1 (6 bases). The germline V gene encodes CDR1 SGHTA and CDR2 FQGNSA. The CDR3 has 14 residues. Trimming left V 4 bases short and J 6 bases short, with 15 bases between. CDR3 loop: CASSWAGGPNGYTF. The CDR3 DNA is TGTGCCAGCAGCTGGGCTGGGGGGCCCAATGGCTACACCTTC.

The chain combines TRBV20-1 with TRBJ2-1; either TRBD1 or TRBD2 may supply D (6 bases each). Trimming left V 2 bases short and J 6 bases short, with 8 bases between. CDR1 DFQATT and CDR2 SNEGSKA come from the germline V gene (reference sequence). The CDR3 sequence is 12 residues long. The CDR3 region is CSARKGGNEQFF. CDR3 DNA sequence: TGCAGTGCTAGAAAGGGGGGCAATGAGCAGTTCTTC.